One sample yielded the 13 T cell receptor beta chains listed below, sequenced in a study of graft-versus-host responses after intestinal transplantation. The assay was immunoSEQ multiplex PCR, and TCRdb's table has in-frame clones only and misses some. The data show some 100,000 clones, under 95% seen once. These TCRs' antigens remain unknown. Sequenced here: unstimulated CD8+ T cells sorted from spleen or lymph node cells, sampled before transplant. The receptor set was obtained from a human donor who was the organ donor for an intestinal transplant.

This clone was recorded only once. CDR3 in DNA: TGTGCCAGCAGCCAAGGACACCACGAGCAGTACTTC. Its translation is CASSQGHHEQYF. The chain has TRBV14 and TRBJ2-7; D remains ambiguous. CDR3 length equals 12 residues. Germline CDR1 reads SGHDN; CDR2 reads FVKESK. Trimming took off 1 base at V and 5 bases at J, with 6 bases between the two ends. The complete variable domain, with remaining parts taken from reference TRBV14 and TRBJ2-7, reads EAGVTQFPSHSVIEKGQTVTLRCDPISGHDNLYWYRRVMGKEIKFLLHFVKESKQDESGMPNNRFLAERTGGTYSTLKVQPAELEDSGVYFCASSQGHHEQYFGPGTRLTVT.

The chain combines TRBV21-1 with TRBJ2-4; whether TRBD2, the table's D call, matches the DNA was not checked. TRBV21-1 is given as a pseudogene. The CDR3 loop spans 15 amino acids. CDR3 loop: CASSVRREAKNIQYF. The CDR3 region has the DNA TGTGCCAGCAGCGTTAGGAGGGAAGCCAAAAACATTCAGTACTTC.

This clone was recorded once. This chain joins TRBV27 and TRBJ2-3; the match to TRBD2 covers 10 bases. Germline assignment: CDR1 MNHEY and CDR2 SMNVEV (reference sequence). This CDR3 has 18 amino acids. The V segment lost 6 bases and the J segment 5 bases; nucleotides outside the gene matches: 17. The CDR3 DNA is TGTGCCAGCAGACCTTGGGGGGACGACCTAGCGGGGGTAGATACGCAGTATTTT. Protein: CASRPWGDDLAGVDTQYF.

This chain uses TRBV4-1 with TRBJ1-1; D gene unclear. V was trimmed by 0 bases and J by 1 base, leaving 12 bases between them. The CDR3 extends over 16 amino acids. The V gene's germline CDR1 is MGHRA and CDR2 YSYEKL. CDR3 amino acids: CASSQDPRVPNTEAFF. The CDR3, as DNA: TGCGCCAGCAGCCAAGACCCTCGAGTCCCGAACACTGAAGCTTTCTTT.

The rearrangement links TRBV30 to TRBJ2-3, with TRBD2 as a possible D gene (5 bases). V lost 5 bases to trimming and J lost 3 bases, with 6 bases between them. CDR1 is GTSNPN and CDR2 is SVGIG in the germline V gene (reference sequence). The CDR3 spans 11 residues. The CDR3 coding sequence is TGTGCCTGGGACTATACAGATACGCAGTATTTT. Translated, it gives CAWDYTDTQYF.

This chain links TRBV14 with TRBJ1-1; no clear D gene. CDR1 is SGHDN and CDR2 is FVKESK in the germline V gene. Trimming removed 1 base from V and 5 bases from J, with 11 bases in between. This CDR3 region has 14 residues. The CDR3 DNA reads as TGTGCCAGCAGCCAAGGGGTTAGAGGTACTGAAGCTTTCTTT. It codes for CASSQGVRGTEAFF.

The chain carries TRBV4-1 and TRBJ2-3; TRBD2 aligns across 7 bases. After removal of 3 bases from V and 6 bases from J, the junction contained 6 bases not matched to a gene. Germline CDR1 is MGHRA and CDR2 is YSYEKL. The CDR3 extends over 14 amino acids. The CDR3 nucleotides read TGCGCCAGCAGCCAGGAAGCGGGGTTCGATACGCAGTATTTT. Its translation is CASSQEAGFDTQYF.

Comments on this clone: The same CDR3 can be traced to other DNA sequences in this sample. V is TRBV28 and J is TRBJ2-7; no clear D gene. This CDR3 region has 11 residues. V was clipped by 3 bases and J by 2 bases, with 2 bases between them. The germline V gene has CDR1 MDHEN and CDR2 SYDVKM. CDR3 sequence (DNA): TGTGCCAGCAGTTTCGCCTACGAGCAGTACTTC. This translates into CASSFAYEQYF.

V gene TRBV6-5 combines with J gene TRBJ1-4; D gene uncertain. Per germline, CDR1 MNHEY and CDR2 SVGAGI. V was clipped by 11 bases and J by 8 bases, with 18 bases between them. The CDR3 totals 13 residues. The chain's CDR3 is CASGGEAWEKLFF. The CDR3 DNA reads as TGTGCCTCCGGAGGTGAGGCTTGGGAAAAACTGTTTTTT.

This clone was counted a single time. The sample carries other DNA sequences with the same CDR3. The V and J genes are TRBV11-2 and TRBJ2-3, with no clear D. Trimming stripped 1 base from V and 0 bases from J, with 5 bases between. Germline assignment: CDR1 SGHAT and CDR2 FQNNGV. The CDR3 totals 14 residues. The CDR3 DNA reads as TGTGCCAGCAGCTTAGGTTCAAGCACAGATACGCAGTATTTT. Translating it yields CASSLGSSTDTQYF. The full variable domain, with the rest looked up from reference TRBV11-2 and TRBJ2-3, is EAGVAQSPRYKIIEKRQSVAFWCNPISGHATLYWYQQILGQGPKLLIQFQNNGVVDDSQLPKDRFSAERLKGVDSTLKIQPAKLEDSAVYLCASSLGSSTDTQYFGPGTRLTVL.

V and J are TRBV27 and TRBJ1-1; maybe TRBD1 (5 bases). The V end lost 3 bases, the J end lost 3 bases, and 14 bases lay between the germline ends. The CDR3 contains 15 residues. Germline CDR1 and CDR2: MNHEY and SMNVEV (reference sequence). The CDR3 coding sequence is TGTGCCAGCAGTTTGGTCGGGGGGGGAGACACTGAAGCTTTCTTT. Its protein product is CASSLVGGGDTEAFF.

The chain employs TRBV2 and TRBJ2-3; 12 bases map to TRBD1. Germline V gives CDR1 SNHLY, CDR2 FYNNEI. The CDR3 is made up of 16 amino acids. The J segment lost 5 bases and the V segment lost 2 bases, leaving 5 bases of the junction unmatched. This chain's CDR3 is CASSERRDRGQDTQYF. The CDR3 DNA follows: TGTGCCAGCAGTGAACGGAGGGACAGGGGGCAAGATACGCAGTATTTT. Combining the CDR3 with reference TRBV2 and TRBJ2-3 gives the whole variable domain EPEVTQTPSHQVTQMGQEVILRCVPISNHLYFYWYRQILGQKVEFLVSFYNNEISEKSEIFDDQFSVERPDGSNFTLKIRSTKLEDSAMYFCASSERRDRGQDTQYFGPGTRLTVL.

The V gene is TRBV7-6, the J gene TRBJ1-2; D might be TRBD1 (5 bases). The germline CDR1 and CDR2 sequences are SGHVS and FNYEAQ. Trimming pared 3 bases from V and 7 bases from J, leaving 15 bases between. The CDR3 is 14 amino acids. This CDR3 reads CASSLGPGWAGYTF. The CDR3 nucleotides read TGTGCCAGCAGCTTGGGGCCCGGGTGGGCTGGCTACACCTTC.